A selection of T cell receptor beta chains follows, all from one sample in a study of T cells after yellow fever vaccination. TCRdb independently ran MiXCR on the 5' RACE reads; one entry per CDR3 protein. The repertoire holds 300,000 or so distinct CDR3 sequences, with 13% as singletons. This specimen was CD4+ T cells sorted from PBMCs, taken 45 days after the yellow fever booster vaccination. These receptors were taken from a man younger than 40 who received the YFV17D yellow fever vaccine. The conserved cysteine and the conserved F or W are not part of the CDR3 here. The order of the fields is V gene, clone size, D gene, CDR3 protein. D genes are given only for firm matches. The size of a clone is reported for some rows only, either as once, few or many, or as a class for expanded clones.

V: TRBV20-1
size: few
D: TRBD2
CDR3: SARDLTGPSGMGELF

V: TRBV24-1
size: -
D: -
CDR3: ATRHPGGDPLHETQY

V: TRBV15
size: -
D: -
CDR3: ATSRKRKEGNEQF

V: TRBV11-2
size: few
D: -
CDR3: ASSLDRRGGPQH

V: TRBV15
size: many
D: -
CDR3: ATSRDADGYGYT

V: TRBV7-2
size: -
D: TRBD1
CDR3: ASTPRGQSYYEQY

V: TRBV7-2
size: few
D: -
CDR3: ASSLVWGANTGELF

V: TRBV7-2
size: few
D: -
CDR3: ASSLAYGYT

V: TRBV18
size: few
D: -
CDR3: ASSPPEVLGYEQY

V: TRBV12-3/TRBV12-4
size: -
D: TRBD2
CDR3: ASTRQFIKRDSTDTQY

V: TRBV29-1
size: few
D: TRBD1
CDR3: SVEEGRTGPRLKAF

V: TRBV20-1
size: few
D: TRBD2
CDR3: SARASGRAPDTQY

V: TRBV12-3/TRBV12-4
size: many
D: TRBD2
CDR3: ASSLASGKAGELF

V: TRBV11-1
size: -
D: TRBD2
CDR3: ASGRAGVGDTQY

V: TRBV15
size: few
D: TRBD2
CDR3: ATSRVRASGSDSSYNEQF

V: TRBV20-1
size: few
D: -
CDR3: SARVVAEAF

V: TRBV28
size: -
D: -
CDR3: ASSVPLEKLF